These T cell receptor beta chains were read from a single sample in a study of spatial heterogeneity in lung cancer. A single record per CDR3 protein comes from TCRdb applying MiXCR to the 5' RACE reads. This sample has 1,000 to 1,500 distinct CDR3 sequences, with 4.5% to 6% found just once. The starting material was lung tumor tissue, obtained at surgery. Receptor source: a male donor with early-stage non-small cell lung cancer. CDR3s include the opening cysteine and the closing phenylalanine or tryptophan. D genes are given only for firm matches. Where a row states a size, it is once, few, many or the class of an expanded clone; other rows omit it.

abundance	d_gene	v_gene	j_gene	CDR3aa	CDR3nt
medium-sized	TRBD1	TRBV7-3	TRBJ2-3	CASSPTGAPDTQYF	TGTGCCAGCAGCCCCACAGGGGCCCCAGATACGCAGTATTTT
medium-sized	TRBD2	TRBV29-1	TRBJ2-7	CSVVSGRADEQYF	TGCAGCGTTGTCAGCGGGAGGGCCGACGAGCAGTACTTC
medium-sized	.	TRBV3-1	TRBJ2-2	CASSQITGELFF	TGTGCCAGCAGCCAAATAACCGGGGAGCTGTTTTTT
few	TRBD2	TRBV28	TRBJ2-7	CASRTSVPYEQYF	TGTGCCAGCAGGACTAGCGTTCCCTACGAGCAGTACTTC
medium-sized	.	TRBV27	TRBJ2-7	CASSLGSASSYEQYF	TGTGCCAGCAGCCTTGGATCGGCCTCCTCCTACGAGCAGTACTTC
medium-sized	TRBD2	TRBV6-2/TRBV6-3	TRBJ2-1	CASSPLAGAYNEQFF	TGTGCCAGCAGTCCACTAGCGGGGGCCTACAATGAGCAGTTCTTC
large	TRBD2	TRBV18	TRBJ2-1	CASSPRLAGHNEQFF	TGTGCCAGCTCACCAAGGCTAGCGGGGCACAATGAGCAGTTCTTC
medium-sized	TRBD2	TRBV6-5	TRBJ2-7	CASRGEGEQYF	TGTGCCAGCAGGGGGGAGGGCGAGCAGTACTTC
few	.	TRBV7-2	TRBJ1-1	CASSLQVTVNEAFF	TGTGCCAGCAGCTTACAAGTGACAGTCAATGAAGCTTTCTTT
medium-sized	TRBD1	TRBV19	TRBJ2-4	CASSSAGTGVAKNIQYF	TGTGCCAGTAGTTCCGCCGGGACAGGGGTAGCCAAAAACATTCAGTACTTC
medium-sized	.	TRBV6-2/TRBV6-3	TRBJ1-4	CASSYRGWATNEKLFF	TGTGCCAGCAGTTACCGGGGTTGGGCAACTAATGAAAAACTGTTTTTT
few	.	TRBV24-1	TRBJ2-1	CATSGEVWGNEQFF	TGTGCCACCAGTGGGGAGGTTTGGGGCAATGAGCAGTTCTTC
medium-sized	.	TRBV6-6	TRBJ2-4	CASSTNTGWRF	TGTGCCAGCAGTACAAATACAGGCTGGCGCTTC
large	.	TRBV20-1	TRBJ1-1	CSAREPGTEAFF	TGCAGTGCTAGAGAGCCTGGGACTGAAGCTTTCTTT
.	TRBD2	TRBV6-1	TRBJ2-1	CASREILELAEEQFF	TGTGCCAGCAGAGAAATCCTCGAACTAGCGGAGGAGCAGTTCTTC
medium-sized	.	TRBV7-9	TRBJ1-1	CASSPITEAFF	TGTGCCAGCAGCCCCATCACTGAAGCTTTCTTT
medium-sized	TRBD2	TRBV28	TRBJ2-7	CASSLSGGANEQYF	TGTGCCAGCAGCCTGTCGGGGGGAGCCAACGAGCAGTACTTC
few	TRBD1	TRBV24-1	TRBJ2-1	CATSDLPTHGQGGSYNEQFF	TGTGCCACCAGTGACCTCCCGACCCATGGACAGGGGGGGTCCTACAATGAGCAGTTCTTC
medium-sized	.	TRBV4-2	TRBJ1-2	CASSRAPAGTTTNYGYTF	TGTGCCAGCAGCCGCGCTCCGGCAGGCACTACAACTAACTATGGCTACACCTTC
medium-sized	.	TRBV6-1	TRBJ1-2	CASSEYGYTF	TGTGCCAGCAGTGAGTATGGCTACACCTTC
medium-sized	.	TRBV28	TRBJ2-7	CASRDSFYEQYF	TGTGCCAGCAGGGACAGCTTCTACGAGCAGTACTTC
large	.	TRBV7-3	TRBJ2-5	CASSLTGGETQYF	TGTGCCAGCAGCTTAACGGGGGGCGAGACCCAGTACTTC
large	TRBD1	TRBV7-9	TRBJ1-2	CASSLVGQERYGYTF	TGTGCCAGCAGCTTAGTGGGACAGGAGCGCTATGGCTACACCTTC
large	.	TRBV24-1	TRBJ2-1	CATSHMAGTNEQFF	TGTGCCACCAGTCATATGGCGGGCACTAATGAGCAGTTCTTC
medium-sized	.	TRBV2	TRBJ2-7	CASSAGPGNYEQYF	TGTGCCAGCAGTGCCGGGCCCGGGAACTACGAGCAGTACTTC
medium-sized	.	TRBV6-1	TRBJ2-6	CASSTREAIGANVLTF	TGTGCCAGCAGTACCCGGGAAGCCATTGGGGCCAACGTCCTGACTTTC
.	.	TRBV27	TRBJ2-1	CASSPGGGGSSYNEQFF	TGTGCCAGCAGTCCAGGGGGGGGAGGGAGCTCCTACAATGAGCAGTTCTTC
medium-sized	.	TRBV20-1	TRBJ2-1	CSARDRIIQVGNEQFF	TGCAGTGCTAGAGATCGAATAATACAGGTCGGGAATGAGCAGTTCTTC
medium-sized	.	TRBV7-2	TRBJ2-1	CASSLGGRVNEQFF	TGTGCCAGCAGCTTAGGTGGCAGAGTCAATGAGCAGTTCTTC
large	.	TRBV19	TRBJ2-1	CASSRGGPYNEQFF	TGTGCCAGTAGTAGGGGCGGGCCCTACAATGAGCAGTTCTTC
large	TRBD1	TRBV6-6	TRBJ1-1	CASSYGVGDRNTEAFF	TGTGCCAGCAGTTACGGCGTCGGGGACAGAAACACTGAAGCTTTCTTT
medium-sized	.	TRBV7-9	TRBJ2-7	CASRSSTGPSSYEQYF	TGTGCGAGCCGCTCCTCTACAGGTCCAAGCTCCTACGAGCAGTACTTC
large	TRBD1	TRBV27	TRBJ1-1	CASRRDREGTEAFF	TGTGCCAGCAGGCGGGACAGGGAAGGCACTGAAGCTTTCTTT
medium-sized	.	TRBV10-3	TRBJ1-2	CATDSGQLISNYGYTF	TGTGCCACCGATTCGGGACAACTTATTTCTAACTATGGCTACACCTTC
medium-sized	.	TRBV2	TRBJ1-5	CASSRDNSNQPQHF	TGTGCCAGCTCTCGGGACAATAGCAATCAGCCCCAGCATTTT
large	.	TRBV12-3/TRBV12-4	TRBJ1-2	CASSFPEGAGDGYTF	TGTGCCAGCAGTTTTCCCGAAGGGGCAGGGGATGGCTACACCTTC
medium-sized	.	TRBV27	TRBJ2-1	CASSLLGETYNEQFF	TGTGCCAGCAGTTTATTGGGGGAGACTTACAATGAGCAGTTCTTC
medium-sized	.	TRBV11-2	TRBJ1-2	CASWTYGYTF	TGTGCCAGCTGGACATACGGCTACACCTTC
medium-sized	TRBD1	TRBV30	TRBJ1-1	CAWGTDRGRAFF	TGTGCCTGGGGCACGGACAGGGGACGAGCTTTCTTT
medium-sized	.	TRBV7-2	TRBJ2-1	CASSLDWDEQFF	TGTGCCAGCAGCTTAGACTGGGATGAGCAGTTCTTC
medium-sized	.	TRBV3-1	TRBJ1-5	CASSQGGGTWLHF	TGTGCCAGCAGCCAAGGGGGGGGGACTTGGCTTCATTTT
medium-sized	TRBD2	TRBV6-6	TRBJ2-7	CASSYAGTSGNYEQYF	TGTGCCAGCAGTTACGCGGGAACTAGCGGGAACTACGAGCAGTACTTC
medium-sized	TRBD2	TRBV5-1	TRBJ2-3	CASSPASGSADTQYF	TGCGCCAGCAGCCCGGCTAGCGGGAGTGCAGATACGCAGTATTTT
.	.	TRBV3-1	TRBJ2-2	CASSLRWSGELFF	TGTGCCAGCAGCCTCAGGTGGAGCGGGGAGCTGTTTTTT
medium-sized	.	TRBV4-1	TRBJ2-7	CASSLGQASSYEQYF	TGCGCCAGCAGCCTGGGACAAGCGAGCTCCTACGAGCAGTACTTC
medium-sized	.	TRBV14	TRBJ1-2	CASSQLSGISGYTF	TGTGCCAGCAGCCAATTGTCAGGGATAAGTGGCTACACCTTC
.	.	TRBV18	TRBJ2-6	CASSDGQFSGANVLTF	TGTGCCAGCTCAGACGGACAGTTCTCTGGGGCCAACGTCCTGACTTTC
medium-sized	TRBD2	TRBV3-1	TRBJ2-5	CASSHPLATPGLAGETQYF	TGTGCCAGCAGCCACCCCCTTGCGACACCGGGACTAGCGGGAGAGACCCAGTACTTC
medium-sized	.	TRBV7-8	TRBJ2-1	CASSLVAHSRSYNEQFF	TGTGCCAGCAGCTTAGTAGCCCACTCCCGTTCCTACAATGAGCAGTTCTTC
medium-sized	.	TRBV25-1	TRBJ2-4	CASSDRGKAKNIQYF	TGTGCCAGCAGTGATCGAGGGAAAGCCAAAAACATTCAGTACTTC